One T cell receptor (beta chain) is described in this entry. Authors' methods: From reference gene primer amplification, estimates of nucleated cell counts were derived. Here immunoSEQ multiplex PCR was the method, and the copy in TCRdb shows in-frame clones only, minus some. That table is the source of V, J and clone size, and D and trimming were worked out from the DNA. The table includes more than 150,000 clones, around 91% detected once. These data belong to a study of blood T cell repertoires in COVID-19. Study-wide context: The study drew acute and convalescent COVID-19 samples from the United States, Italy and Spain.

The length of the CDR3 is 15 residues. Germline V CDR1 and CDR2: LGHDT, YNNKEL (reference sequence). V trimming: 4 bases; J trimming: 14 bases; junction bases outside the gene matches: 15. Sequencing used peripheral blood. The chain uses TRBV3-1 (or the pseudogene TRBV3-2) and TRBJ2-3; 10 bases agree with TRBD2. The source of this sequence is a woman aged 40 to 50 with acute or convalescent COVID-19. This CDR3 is CASSLYSGGTPYVYF. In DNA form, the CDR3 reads TGTGCCAGCAGCCTCTATAGCGGGGGGACCCCTTATGTGTATTTT.